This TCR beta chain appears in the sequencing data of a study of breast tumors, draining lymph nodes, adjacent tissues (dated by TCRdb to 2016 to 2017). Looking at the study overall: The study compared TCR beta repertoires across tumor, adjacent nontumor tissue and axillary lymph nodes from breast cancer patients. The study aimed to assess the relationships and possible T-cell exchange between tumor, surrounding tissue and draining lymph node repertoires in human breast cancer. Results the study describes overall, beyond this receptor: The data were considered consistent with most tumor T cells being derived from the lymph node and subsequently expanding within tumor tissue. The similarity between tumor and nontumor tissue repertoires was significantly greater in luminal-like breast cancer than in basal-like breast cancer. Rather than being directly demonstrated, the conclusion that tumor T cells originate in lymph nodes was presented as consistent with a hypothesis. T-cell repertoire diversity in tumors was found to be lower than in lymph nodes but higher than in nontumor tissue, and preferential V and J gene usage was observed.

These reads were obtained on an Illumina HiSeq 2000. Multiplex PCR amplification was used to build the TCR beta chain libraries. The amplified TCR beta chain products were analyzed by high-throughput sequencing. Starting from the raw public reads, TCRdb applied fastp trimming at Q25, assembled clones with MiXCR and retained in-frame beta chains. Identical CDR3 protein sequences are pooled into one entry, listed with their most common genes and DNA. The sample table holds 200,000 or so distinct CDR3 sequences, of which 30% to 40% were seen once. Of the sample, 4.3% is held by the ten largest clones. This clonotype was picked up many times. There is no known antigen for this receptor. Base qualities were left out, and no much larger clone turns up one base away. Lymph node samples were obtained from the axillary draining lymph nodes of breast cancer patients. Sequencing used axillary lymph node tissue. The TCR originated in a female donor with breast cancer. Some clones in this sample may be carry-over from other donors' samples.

The CDR3 is CASRETGGADTGELFF. DNA sequence: TGTGCCAGCAGGGAAACAGGGGGCGCGGACACCGGGGAGCTGTTTTTT. The rearrangement joined TRBV12-3 or TRBV12-4 to TRBJ2-2; 9 nucleotides in the junction match TRBD1. The cysteine opens and the phenylalanine closes a CDR3 of 16 amino acids. Only the CDR3 DNA stays, 48 bases, in frame from base 1. The V end gives up 6 bases and the J end 3 bases, leaving 8 bases in the junction not matched to a gene.